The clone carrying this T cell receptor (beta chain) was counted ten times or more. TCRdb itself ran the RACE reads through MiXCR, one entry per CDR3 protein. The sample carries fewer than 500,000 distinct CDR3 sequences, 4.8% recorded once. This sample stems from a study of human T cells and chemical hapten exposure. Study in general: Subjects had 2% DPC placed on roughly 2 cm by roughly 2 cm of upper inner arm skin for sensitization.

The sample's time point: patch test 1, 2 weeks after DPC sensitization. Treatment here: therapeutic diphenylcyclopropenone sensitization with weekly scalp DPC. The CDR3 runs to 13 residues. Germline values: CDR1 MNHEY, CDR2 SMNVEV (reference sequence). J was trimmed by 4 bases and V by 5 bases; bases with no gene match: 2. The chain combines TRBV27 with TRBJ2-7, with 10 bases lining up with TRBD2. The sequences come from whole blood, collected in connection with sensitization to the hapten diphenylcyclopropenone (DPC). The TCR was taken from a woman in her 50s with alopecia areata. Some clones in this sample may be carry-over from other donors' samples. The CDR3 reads CASSKGLAYEQYF. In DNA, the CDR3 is TGTGCCAGCAGTAAGGGACTAGCGTACGAGCAGTACTTC.